This T cell receptor (beta chain) was retrieved from a study of T-cell reconstitution after alpha-beta-depleted transplantation in children. Overall study results and limits: At around two months after transplant, the alpha-beta T cells were reportedly derived from several hundred expanded clones that came from non-depleted graft cells. Some patients' high day-60 TCRbeta diversity was traced to surviving recipient T cells and thymic progenitors. Counts and diversity of T cells one year after transplant came mostly from newly produced T cells.

V dropped 3 bases and J dropped 4 bases, with 10 bases sitting between them. Germline V gives CDR1 DFQATT, CDR2 SNEGSKA (reference sequence). The CDR3 loop spans 12 amino acids. Details on this clonotype: The antigen is unknown.

Unique molecular identifiers were used to barcode this TCRbeta library. TCRdb fed the PCR reads into MiXCR, producing one record per CDR3 protein. The sample holds fewer than 700,000 distinct CDR3 sequences, 10% to 15% seen once. The clonotype originates from a male patient between 5 and 17 years old who had a stem cell transplant for acute myeloid leukemia, so the T cells may come from the graft donor. The rearrangement links TRBV20-1 to TRBJ2-7, with D maybe TRBD1 (6 bases). The sequences come from PBMCs, mostly from graft donor cells, collected 360 days after TCRalphabeta/CD19-depleted stem cell transplant. CDR3 protein: CSASGTPYEQYF. DNA of the CDR3: TGCAGTGCTAGCGGGACACCTTACGAGCAGTACTTC.